These 5 T cell receptor beta chains originate from one sample sequenced in a study of cytomegalovirus exposure and HLA in healthy donors. Use of 60 Vbeta and 13 Jbeta primers characterized the PCR. The table came from immunoSEQ multiplex PCR; TCRdb's copy has only in-frame clones and leaves some out. The sample records 110,000 to 150,000 clones, 80% being singletons. Specimen: PBMCs. The receptors originated from a male donor in good health and CMV-seronegative.

This clone was picked up a small number of times. The V and J genes are TRBV19 and TRBJ2-4, with 11 bases fitting TRBD2. Germline V gene lookup returns CDR1 LNHDA and CDR2 SQIVND (reference sequence). V was clipped by 7 bases and J by 6 bases; unmatched bases: 5. This CDR3 spans 14 amino acids. The CDR3 sequence is CASTIAGGPNIQYF. The CDR3 DNA reads as TGTGCCAGTACCATAGCGGGGGGGCCAAACATTCAGTACTTC.

This clone has more than one count but fewer than ten. This chain joins TRBV2 and TRBJ2-1; 12 positions agree with TRBD2. The V gene end was trimmed by 5 bases and the J gene end by 9 bases; junction bases not matched to a gene: 5. Germline V gene lookup returns CDR1 SNHLY and CDR2 FYNNEI. The CDR3 consists of 14 residues. In nucleotides, the CDR3 is TGTGCCAGCAGTCGACTAGCGGGGGACGGTGAGCAGTTCTTC. It yields the protein CASSRLAGDGEQFF.

The gene calls are TRBV2 and TRBJ1-1; D is uncertain. V lost 6 bases and J lost 4, with 15 bases in between. Germline V gene sequence: CDR1 SNHLY, CDR2 FYNNEI. The CDR3 has 14 amino acids. The CDR3 is CASRFRQSGTEAFF. The DNA of the CDR3 is TGTGCCAGCAGATTTCGGCAGTCGGGCACTGAAGCTTTCTTT.

DNA for the CDR3: TGTGCCAGCAGCTTGGACTCTGGACAGGGGGGTGAAAAACTGTTTTTT. Its translation: CASSLDSGQGGEKLFF. V and J are TRBV5-4 and TRBJ1-4; 10 nucleotides align to TRBD1. The V and J ends lost 0 bases and 7 bases, in that order; junction bases with no gene match: 6. CDR1 and CDR2 from the germline V gene are SGHNT and YYREEE (reference sequence). CDR3 length equals 16 residues.

About this clone: A read error may account for a junction end that differs from germline. J is TRBJ2-7 and V is TRBV27; a weak D match, TRBD2 (5 bases). The CDR3 runs 15 residues. Per the germline V gene, CDR1 is MNHEY and CDR2 is SMNVEV (reference sequence). CDR3 region: CASRSLATGRDERYF. In DNA, the CDR3 is TGTGCCAGCCGCAGTCTGGCGACCGGACGGGATGAGCGGTACTTC.